This T cell receptor beta chain was profiled in a study of blood T cell repertoires in COVID-19 (TCRdb year 2020). About the study as a whole: Collaborator samples came from the United States, Italy and Spain and covered acute and convalescent phases of COVID-19. The prospective study material was composed of cDNA or gDNA derived from T cells, B-cell-depleted T cells, or PBMCs. Subjects who had been exposed to COVID-19, were actively infected with it, or had recovered from it provided the deeply sampled blood TCRbeta repertoires that made up the dataset. A freely available public database, intended as a resource for researchers studying the immune response to SARS-CoV-2, is where the repertoires were released. Samples were obtained from the ongoing ImmuneRACE study (first 160 participants) and from 1,000 to 1,500 subjects provided by 6 global collaborators. The sample metadata nearly always contained a de-identified subject ID, COVID-19 status, age in years and sex. Where available, HLA class I and class II types were taken from metadata supplied by the sample provider and were not determined by assay-based typing.

Including the terminal cysteine and phenylalanine, the CDR3 comprises 14 residues. The read is trimmed to its CDR3 DNA, 42 bases read in frame from base 1. CDR1 and CDR2, looked up from the germline V gene (reference sequence), are SGHKS and YYEKEE. V trim: 6 bases; J trim: 2 bases; unmatched bases: 8. The immunoSEQ Assay, a bias-controlled multiplex PCR, was used to amplify TCRbeta CDR3 regions from genomic DNA. In the authors' own workflow: The number of nucleated cells in each sample was estimated from the amplification of reference gene primers within the assay. To quantify the absolute abundance of each unique TCRbeta CDR3 rearrangement, sequence reads were collapsed and filtered. For each sample, productive Simpson clonality was calculated as the square root of Simpson's diversity index across productive rearrangements. The table was pulled from immuneACCESS by TCRdb, which kept in-frame rearrangements only. Such tables lose some clones; where checked, under half of the loss comes from unresolved V genes, and the rest has no known cause. For V, J and clone size, that table is used; D and trimming come from the DNA. This sample lists roughly 140,000 clones; about 80% were detected once. The ten largest clonotypes hold around 3.4% of the sample.

A second Seattle source provided samples from volunteer blood donors who had recovered from COVID-19. Collaborating institutions collected whole blood in K2EDTA tubes following their own protocols. For TCRbeta analysis, collaborator samples were shipped as frozen whole blood, as isolated PBMCs, or as DNA extracted from either sample type. As regards this clone: Its antigen is currently not known. It has no much larger one-base neighbor in the sample; base qualities were not kept.

The paper's findings and limits, for the study overall: The quantity of clinical and demographic metadata differed by source and by participant and was supplied without curation.

The rearrangement joined TRBV5-5 to TRBJ2-7; TRBD2 matches 7 bases in the middle. Sequencing used peripheral blood. This receptor was identified in a man between 65 and 85 years old who had recovered from COVID-19. DNA sequence: TGTGCCAGCACCCCCAGCGGGAACCCCTACGAGCAGTACTTC. The translation is CASTPSGNPYEQYF.